Listed below are T cell receptor beta chains from one sample, sequenced in a study of Ad26.COV2.S vaccination and SARS-CoV-2 variants. The repertoire was sequenced with immunoSEQ multiplex PCR; TCRdb's copy has only in-frame clones and lacks some. Altogether 380,000 or so clones are present, 83% being singletons, with the ten largest covering about 7.4%. Sequencing was performed on peripheral blood, taken in a trial of Ad26.COV2.S vaccine versus placebo. All receptors derive from a person between 18 and 65 years old who received the Ad26.COV2.S COVID-19 vaccine or a placebo. The CDR3 runs from the conserved cysteine through the conserved F or W.

len: 15
j_gene: TRBJ1-4
v_gene: TRBV7-9
CDR3aa: CASSFQGGDGEKLFF

len: 16
j_gene: TRBJ1-5
v_gene: TRBV2
CDR3aa: CASGGGRQGSNQPQHF

len: 15
j_gene: TRBJ2-5
v_gene: TRBV11-3
CDR3aa: CASSRSGGLTETQYF

len: 14
j_gene: TRBJ2-3
v_gene: TRBV18
CDR3aa: CASSLVDRRDTQYF

len: 15
j_gene: TRBJ2-5
v_gene: TRBV29-1
CDR3aa: CSVGGSGGFRETQYF

len: 16
j_gene: TRBJ2-1
v_gene: TRBV2
CDR3aa: CASKRMTSGRDNEQFF

len: 14
j_gene: TRBJ2-7
v_gene: TRBV6-5
CDR3aa: CASSWGAPGYEQYF

len: 14
j_gene: TRBJ2-5
v_gene: TRBV27
CDR3aa: CASSKERTQETQYF

len: 11
j_gene: TRBJ2-5
v_gene: TRBV2
CDR3aa: CASGTAETQYF

len: 12
j_gene: TRBJ2-3
v_gene: TRBV11-1
CDR3aa: CASSLGTDTQYF

len: 17
j_gene: TRBJ2-2
v_gene: TRBV24-1
CDR3aa: CATSDPPGQGNTGELFF

len: 14
j_gene: TRBJ2-7
v_gene: TRBV7-2
CDR3aa: CASRWTSGSYEQYF

len: 16
j_gene: TRBJ2-1
v_gene: TRBV27
CDR3aa: CASSLQAGGHYNEQFF

len: 16
j_gene: TRBJ2-7
v_gene: TRBV7-2
CDR3aa: CASSTAARQGPYEQYF

len: 14
j_gene: TRBJ2-3
v_gene: TRBV7-2
CDR3aa: CASSLNYLTDTQYF

len: 13
j_gene: TRBJ2-5
v_gene: TRBV7-6
CDR3aa: CASSFVLKETQYF

len: 16
j_gene: TRBJ2-3
v_gene: TRBV7-9
CDR3aa: CASSLGLAAGEDTQYF

len: 14
j_gene: TRBJ2-1
v_gene: TRBV9
CDR3aa: CASSRASSYNEQFF

len: 13
j_gene: TRBJ2-5
v_gene: TRBV6-5
CDR3aa: CASRRDRAETQYF

len: 16
j_gene: TRBJ1-1
v_gene: TRBV18
CDR3aa: CASSPALSFEGTEAFF

len: 14
j_gene: TRBJ2-1
v_gene: TRBV5-1
CDR3aa: CASSLDSHYNEQFF

len: 14
j_gene: TRBJ1-1
v_gene: TRBV19
CDR3aa: CASSLGGELPEAFF

len: 13
j_gene: TRBJ2-2
v_gene: TRBV6-4
CDR3aa: CASSRANTGELFF

len: 16
j_gene: TRBJ2-7
v_gene: TRBV4-1
CDR3aa: CASSQDPSGRLYEQYF

len: 15
j_gene: TRBJ2-1
v_gene: TRBV10-3
CDR3aa: CAISGGLAGSNEQFF

len: 10
j_gene: TRBJ1-1
v_gene: TRBV29-1
CDR3aa: CSAQNTEAFF

len: 17
j_gene: TRBJ2-7
v_gene: TRBV15
CDR3aa: CATSIVGTGYSPYEQYF

len: 15
j_gene: TRBJ1-2
v_gene: TRBV4-1
CDR3aa: CASSQGGGILNGYTF

len: 14
j_gene: TRBJ1-1
v_gene: TRBV6-5
CDR3aa: CASSYSSWNTEAFF

len: 15
j_gene: TRBJ2-5
v_gene: TRBV9
CDR3aa: CASSVAGLAGETQYF

len: 14
j_gene: TRBJ2-7
v_gene: TRBV3-1/TRBV3-2
CDR3aa: CASSQRGANYEQYF

len: 14
j_gene: TRBJ1-1
v_gene: TRBV5-1
CDR3aa: CASSSRGPNTEAFF

len: 15
j_gene: TRBJ2-2
v_gene: TRBV7-9
CDR3aa: CASREWGTHTGELFF

len: 15
j_gene: TRBJ2-1
v_gene: TRBV4-2
CDR3aa: CASSEDSGRYNEQFF

len: 13
j_gene: TRBJ1-1
v_gene: TRBV6-6
CDR3aa: CASSTGRNTEAFF

len: 14
j_gene: TRBJ1-3
v_gene: TRBV30
CDR3aa: CAGINELSGNTIYF

len: 14
j_gene: TRBJ2-5
v_gene: TRBV5-1
CDR3aa: CASSLEGAGETQYF

len: 19
j_gene: TRBJ2-5
v_gene: TRBV13
CDR3aa: CASSPKQTGTSGSRETQYF

len: 16
j_gene: TRBJ2-7
v_gene: TRBV28
CDR3aa: CASSFRWTTRSYEQYF

len: 13
j_gene: TRBJ1-1
v_gene: TRBV11-3
CDR3aa: CASSWTANTEAFF

len: 18
j_gene: TRBJ2-6
v_gene: TRBV19
CDR3aa: CASSIEREGLRGANVLTF

len: 15
j_gene: TRBJ1-2
v_gene: TRBV9
CDR3aa: CASSVGLDVSYGYTF

len: 14
j_gene: TRBJ1-2
v_gene: TRBV9
CDR3aa: CASSPDRGSYGYTF

len: 15
j_gene: TRBJ1-1
v_gene: TRBV6-5
CDR3aa: CASSYSSRSNTEAFF

len: 15
j_gene: TRBJ1-2
v_gene: TRBV4-1
CDR3aa: CASSQLGGAGYGYTF

len: 14
j_gene: TRBJ1-5
v_gene: TRBV19
CDR3aa: CASSMWDANQPQHF

len: 14
j_gene: TRBJ1-4
v_gene: TRBV6-6
CDR3aa: CASSDTGSTEKLFF

len: 14
j_gene: TRBJ1-1
v_gene: TRBV7-9
CDR3aa: CASSLVTKNTEAFF

len: 16
j_gene: TRBJ2-7
v_gene: TRBV5-1
CDR3aa: CASSLESAELSYEQYF